The TCR beta chain under discussion was sequenced for a study of shared clonotypes between healthy human individuals. Study background: Donors, aged 18 to 49, were a couple of women and a few men. General study findings and limits: A handful of donors showed sharing of around 5% of naive CD4 clonotypes.

Sorted-subset replicate PCRs used 200 ng DNA, approximately 30,000 T cell genomes. Generated by immunoSEQ multiplex PCR, the TCRdb table keeps only in-frame clones and is missing some. The repertoire holds around 940,000 clones, with around 80% as singletons. Remarks on this clone: Its antigen is as yet unknown. Other DNA sequences within the sample encode an identical CDR3.

The sequenced material came from memory CD4+ T cells sorted from blood. Sample subset: CD45RA-negative fraction. The source of this sequence is a man between 18 and 35 years old in good health.

This CDR3 is CASSISNEQFF. CDR3 DNA sequence: TGTGCCAGTAGTATTAGCAATGAGCAGTTCTTC. The V and J genes are TRBV19 and TRBJ2-1, with D unresolved. The V and J ends lost 3 bases and 6 bases respectively, with 3 bases between them. Germline CDR1 and CDR2: LNHDA and SQIVND (reference sequence). This CDR3 comprises 11 residues.